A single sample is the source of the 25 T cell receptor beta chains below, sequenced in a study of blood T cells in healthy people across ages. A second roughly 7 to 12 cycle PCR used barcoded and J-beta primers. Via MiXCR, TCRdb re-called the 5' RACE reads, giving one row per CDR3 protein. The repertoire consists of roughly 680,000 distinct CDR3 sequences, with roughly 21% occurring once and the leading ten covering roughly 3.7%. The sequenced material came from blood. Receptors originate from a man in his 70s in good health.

The CDR3 DNA reads TGCAGTGCTAGAGTGGAAGCAGAAGTAGCCAAAAACATTCAGTACTTC. This encodes CSARVEAEVAKNIQYF. The rearrangement links TRBV20-1 to TRBJ2-4; unclear D gene. CDR1 DFQATT and CDR2 SNEGSKA come from the germline V gene (reference sequence). V shed 1 base and J shed 0 bases, with 13 bases lying between them. This CDR3 region has 16 residues.

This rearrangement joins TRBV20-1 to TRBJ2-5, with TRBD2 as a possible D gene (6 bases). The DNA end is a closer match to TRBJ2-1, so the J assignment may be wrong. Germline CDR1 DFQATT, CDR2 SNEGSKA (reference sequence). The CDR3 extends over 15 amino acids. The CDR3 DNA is TGCAGTGCTAGGCTCGGGCACGGGGGTAGGAATGAGCAGTTCTTC. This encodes CSARLGHGGRNEQFF.

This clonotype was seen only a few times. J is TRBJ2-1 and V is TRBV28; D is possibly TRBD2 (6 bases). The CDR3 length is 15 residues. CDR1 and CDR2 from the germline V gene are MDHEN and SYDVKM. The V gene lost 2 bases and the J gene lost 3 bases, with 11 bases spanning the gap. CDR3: CASSLAGKVYNEQFF. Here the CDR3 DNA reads TGTGCCAGCAGTTTAGCGGGGAAGGTCTACAATGAGCAGTTCTTC.

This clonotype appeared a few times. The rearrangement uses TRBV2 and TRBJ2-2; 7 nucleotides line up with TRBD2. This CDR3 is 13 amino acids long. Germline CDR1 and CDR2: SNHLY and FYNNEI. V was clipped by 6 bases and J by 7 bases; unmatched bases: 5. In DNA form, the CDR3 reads TGTGCCAGCAGGCGGGAGATGGGCGGGGAGCTGTTTTTT. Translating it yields CASRREMGGELFF.

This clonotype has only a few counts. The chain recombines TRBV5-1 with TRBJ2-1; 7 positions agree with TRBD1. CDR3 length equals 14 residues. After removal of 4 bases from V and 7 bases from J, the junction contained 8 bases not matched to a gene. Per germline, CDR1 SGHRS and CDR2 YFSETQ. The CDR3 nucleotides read TGCGCCAGCAGCGTACAGGGGATGAAAAATGAGCAGTTCTTC. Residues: CASSVQGMKNEQFF.

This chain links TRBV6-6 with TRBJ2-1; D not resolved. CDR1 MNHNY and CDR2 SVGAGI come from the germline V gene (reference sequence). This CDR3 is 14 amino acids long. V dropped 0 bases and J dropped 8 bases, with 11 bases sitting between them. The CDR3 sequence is CASSYSNEFHEQFF. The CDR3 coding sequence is TGTGCCAGCAGTTACTCGAACGAGTTCCATGAGCAGTTCTTC.

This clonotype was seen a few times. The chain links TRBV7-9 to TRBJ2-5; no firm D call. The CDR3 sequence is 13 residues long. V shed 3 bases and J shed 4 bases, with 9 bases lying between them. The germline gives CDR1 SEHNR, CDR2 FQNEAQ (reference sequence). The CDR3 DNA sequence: TGTGCCAGCAGCTTCGTAGTCAGAGAGACCCAGTACTTC. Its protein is CASSFVVRETQYF.

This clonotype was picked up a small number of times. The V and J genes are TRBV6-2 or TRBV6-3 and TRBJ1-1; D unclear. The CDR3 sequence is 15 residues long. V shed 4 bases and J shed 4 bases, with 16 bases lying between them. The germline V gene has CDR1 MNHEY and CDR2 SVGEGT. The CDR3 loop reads CASSSTPVVGTEAFF. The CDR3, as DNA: TGTGCCAGCAGTTCTACACCGGTCGTGGGCACTGAAGCTTTCTTT.

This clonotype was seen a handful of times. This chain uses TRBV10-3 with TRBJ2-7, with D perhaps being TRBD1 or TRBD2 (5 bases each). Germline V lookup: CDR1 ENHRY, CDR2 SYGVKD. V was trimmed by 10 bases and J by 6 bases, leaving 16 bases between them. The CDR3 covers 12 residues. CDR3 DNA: TGTGCCAGCGGACACCTAGCCTCCGAGCAGTACTTC. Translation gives CASGHLASEQYF.

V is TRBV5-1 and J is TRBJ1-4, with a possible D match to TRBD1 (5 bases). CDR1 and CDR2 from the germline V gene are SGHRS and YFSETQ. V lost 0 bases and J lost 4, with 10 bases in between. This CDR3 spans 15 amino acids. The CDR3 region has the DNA TGCGCCAGCAGCTTGGAGGGGTCATATAATGAAAAACTGTTTTTT. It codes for CASSLEGSYNEKLFF.

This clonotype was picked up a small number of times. DNA for the CDR3: TGTGCCAGCAGCTTGCAACCCCCTGGTGATGAAAAACTGTTTTTT. Amino acids: CASSLQPPGDEKLFF. The chain is built from TRBV5-5 and TRBJ1-4; D gene uncertain. Germline CDR1 reads SGHKS; CDR2 reads YYEKEE (reference sequence). This CDR3 has 15 residues. V lost 1 base to trimming and J lost 6 bases, with 13 bases between them.

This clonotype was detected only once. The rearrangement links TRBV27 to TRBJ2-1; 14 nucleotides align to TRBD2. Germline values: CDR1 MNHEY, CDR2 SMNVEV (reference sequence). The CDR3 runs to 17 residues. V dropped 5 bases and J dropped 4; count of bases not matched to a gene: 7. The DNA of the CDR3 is TGTGCCAGCAGTCCTGGGACTAGCGGGAGTCAGTACAATGAGCAGTTCTTC. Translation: CASSPGTSGSQYNEQFF.

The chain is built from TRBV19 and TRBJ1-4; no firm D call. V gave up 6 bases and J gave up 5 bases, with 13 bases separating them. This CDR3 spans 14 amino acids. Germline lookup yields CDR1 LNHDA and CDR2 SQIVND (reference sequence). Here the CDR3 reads CASSVLPRNEKLFF. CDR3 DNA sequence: TGTGCCAGTAGCGTCTTACCCCGAAATGAAAAACTGTTTTTT.

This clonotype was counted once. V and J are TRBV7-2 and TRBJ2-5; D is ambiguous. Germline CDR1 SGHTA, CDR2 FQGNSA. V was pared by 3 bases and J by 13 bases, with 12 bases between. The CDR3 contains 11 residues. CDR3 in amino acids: CASSFRVERYF. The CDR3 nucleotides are TGTGCCAGCAGCTTTAGAGTCGAGAGGTACTTC.

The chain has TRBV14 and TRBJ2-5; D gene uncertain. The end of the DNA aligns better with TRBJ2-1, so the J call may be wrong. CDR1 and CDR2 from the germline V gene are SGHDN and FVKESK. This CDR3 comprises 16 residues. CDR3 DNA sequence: TGTGCCAGCAGCCACGGTACGGCCGGCTCCGGGAATGAGCAGTTCTTC. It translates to CASSHGTAGSGNEQFF.

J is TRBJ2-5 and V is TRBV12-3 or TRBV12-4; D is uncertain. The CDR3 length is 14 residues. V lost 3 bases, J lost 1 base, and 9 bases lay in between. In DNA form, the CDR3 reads TGTGCCAGCAGTTTGAAGTCCATCCAAGAGACCCAGTACTTC. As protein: CASSLKSIQETQYF.

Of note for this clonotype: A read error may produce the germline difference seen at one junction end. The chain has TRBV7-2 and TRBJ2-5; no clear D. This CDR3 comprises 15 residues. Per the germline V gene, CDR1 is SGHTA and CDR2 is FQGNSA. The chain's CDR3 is CASSLNGRSQEAQYF. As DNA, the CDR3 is TGTGCCAGCAGCTTAAACGGGCGGTCCCAAGAGGCCCAGTACTTC. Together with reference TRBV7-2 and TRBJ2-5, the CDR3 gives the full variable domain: GAGVSQSPSNKVTEKGKDVELRCDPISGHTALYWYRQSLGQGLEFLIYFQGNSAPDKSGLPSDRFSAERTGGSVSTLTIQRTQQEDSAVYLCASSLNGRSQEAQYFGPGTRLLVL.

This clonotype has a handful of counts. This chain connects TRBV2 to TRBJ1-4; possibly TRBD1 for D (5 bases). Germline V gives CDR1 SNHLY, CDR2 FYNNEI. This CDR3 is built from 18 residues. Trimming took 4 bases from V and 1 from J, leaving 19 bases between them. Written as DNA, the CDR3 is TGTGCCAGCAGTGTCCGGGCGGGGCTACTGGGAACTAATGAAAAACTGTTTTTT. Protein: CASSVRAGLLGTNEKLFF.

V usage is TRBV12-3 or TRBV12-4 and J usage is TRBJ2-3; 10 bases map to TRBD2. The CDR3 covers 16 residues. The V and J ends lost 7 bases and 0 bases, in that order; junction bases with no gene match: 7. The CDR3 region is CASIPGLATSTDTQYF. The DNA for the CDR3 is TGTGCCAGCATTCCGGGACTAGCGACTAGCACAGATACGCAGTATTTT.

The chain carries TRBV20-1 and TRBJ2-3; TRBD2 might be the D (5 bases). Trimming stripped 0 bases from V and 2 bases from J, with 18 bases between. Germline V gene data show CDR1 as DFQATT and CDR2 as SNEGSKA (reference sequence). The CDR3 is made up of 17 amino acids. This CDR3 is CSARDVARVRATDTQYF. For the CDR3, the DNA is TGCAGTGCTAGAGATGTGGCGCGGGTCCGGGCCACAGATACGCAGTATTTT.

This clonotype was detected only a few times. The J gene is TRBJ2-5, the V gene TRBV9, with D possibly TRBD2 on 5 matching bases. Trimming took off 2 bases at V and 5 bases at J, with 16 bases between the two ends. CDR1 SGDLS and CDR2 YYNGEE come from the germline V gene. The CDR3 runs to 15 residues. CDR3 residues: CASSVLSSVGETQYF. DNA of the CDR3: TGTGCCAGCAGCGTTTTAAGTAGCGTGGGGGAGACCCAGTACTTC. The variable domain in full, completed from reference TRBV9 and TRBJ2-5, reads DSGVTQTPKHLITATGQRVTLRCSPRSGDLSVYWYQQSLDQGLQFLIQYYNGEERAKGNILERFSAQQFPDLHSELNLSSLELGDSALYFCASSVLSSVGETQYFGPGTRLLVL.

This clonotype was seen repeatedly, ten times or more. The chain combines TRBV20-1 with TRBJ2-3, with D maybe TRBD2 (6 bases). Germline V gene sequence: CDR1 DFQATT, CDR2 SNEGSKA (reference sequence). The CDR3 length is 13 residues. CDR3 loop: CRGGGVSTDTQYF. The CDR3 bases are TGCAGGGGAGGCGGGGTTAGCACAGATACGCAGTATTTT.

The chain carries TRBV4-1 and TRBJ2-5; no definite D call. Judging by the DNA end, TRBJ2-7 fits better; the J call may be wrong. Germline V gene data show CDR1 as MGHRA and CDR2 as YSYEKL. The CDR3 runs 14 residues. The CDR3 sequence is CASSQEMGRYEQYF. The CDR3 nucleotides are TGCGCCAGCAGCCAAGAAATGGGAAGATACGAGCAGTACTTC.

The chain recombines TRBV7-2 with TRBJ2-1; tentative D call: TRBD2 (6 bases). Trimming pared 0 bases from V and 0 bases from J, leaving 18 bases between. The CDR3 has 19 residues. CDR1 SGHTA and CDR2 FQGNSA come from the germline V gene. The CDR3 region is CASSLAEGRRGSSYNEQFF. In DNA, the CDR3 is TGTGCCAGCAGCTTAGCCGAGGGACGTCGGGGGAGCTCCTACAATGAGCAGTTCTTC.

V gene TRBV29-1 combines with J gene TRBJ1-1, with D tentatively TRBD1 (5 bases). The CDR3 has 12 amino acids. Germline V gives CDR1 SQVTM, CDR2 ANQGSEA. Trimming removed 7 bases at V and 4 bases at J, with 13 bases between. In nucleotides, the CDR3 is TGCAGCGCCCAATCAGGGAGCACTGAAGCTTTCTTT. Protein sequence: CSAQSGSTEAFF.